The rows below give T cell receptor beta chains drawn from one sample of a study of post-analysis software for immune sequencing data. TCRdb redid the calling of the PCR reads with MiXCR, one entry per CDR3 protein. The table lists fewer than 850,000 distinct CDR3 sequences, about 32% of them singletons. Specimen: blood. All receptors come from a girl aged 10-17 years with multiple sclerosis. Each CDR3 is given with its conserved first and last residue. Each record gives: D gene, J gene, clone size, V gene, CDR3 DNA, CDR3 protein. A D gene is named only where the DNA matches it firmly. The listing skips clone size in some rows; elsewhere it reads once, few, many or a size class.

d_call: .
j_call: TRBJ2-5
clone_size: .
v_call: TRBV5-1
cdr3_nt: TGCACCAGCAGCTTGCAGGGCGCTCTCGATCAAGAGACCCAGTACTTC
cdr3_aa: CTSSLQGALDQETQYF

d_call: .
j_call: TRBJ2-3
clone_size: few
v_call: TRBV2
cdr3_nt: TGTGCCAGCAACTTAGCCCCCACAGATACGCAGTATTTT
cdr3_aa: CASNLAPTDTQYF

d_call: TRBD1
j_call: TRBJ1-1
clone_size: few
v_call: TRBV12-5
cdr3_nt: TGTGCTAGTGGTTTGGATCCACACAGGGGGCTACGGAACACTGAAGCTTTCTTT
cdr3_aa: CASGLDPHRGLRNTEAFF

d_call: .
j_call: TRBJ2-3
clone_size: .
v_call: TRBV12-3/TRBV12-4
cdr3_nt: TGTGCCAGCAGTTTAGGGGCTAGCCGCACAGATACGCAGTATTTT
cdr3_aa: CASSLGASRTDTQYF

d_call: TRBD1
j_call: TRBJ1-2
clone_size: few
v_call: TRBV5-4
cdr3_nt: TGTGCCAGTAGCCAACCGCCCCGGGACAGGGGACCCTATGGCTACACCTTC
cdr3_aa: CASSQPPRDRGPYGYTF

d_call: .
j_call: TRBJ2-1
clone_size: .
v_call: TRBV20-1
cdr3_nt: TGCAGTGACCGGGGGCATTACAATGAGCAGTTCTTC
cdr3_aa: CSDRGHYNEQFF

d_call: .
j_call: TRBJ1-2
clone_size: few
v_call: TRBV6-1
cdr3_nt: TGTGCCAGCAGTGACGCAGGGGTACGTGGCTACACCTTC
cdr3_aa: CASSDAGVRGYTF

d_call: .
j_call: TRBJ1-5
clone_size: .
v_call: TRBV7-9
cdr3_nt: TGTGCCAGCAGCTTTGGAGGGATGAATCAGCCCCAGCATTTT
cdr3_aa: CASSFGGMNQPQHF

d_call: TRBD1
j_call: TRBJ2-6
clone_size: .
v_call: TRBV11-2
cdr3_nt: TGTGCCAGCGCACAGGGGTCCGGGGCCAACGTCCTGACTTTC
cdr3_aa: CASAQGSGANVLTF

d_call: TRBD1
j_call: TRBJ1-6
clone_size: .
v_call: TRBV5-1
cdr3_nt: TGCGCCAGCAGCTCGGAAGGGACAGGGTTTTCACCCCTCCACTTT
cdr3_aa: CASSSEGTGFSPLHF

d_call: .
j_call: TRBJ2-5
clone_size: few
v_call: TRBV5-1
cdr3_nt: TGCGCCAGCAGCTTCGTTGGGGCGCCGGAGACCCAGTACTTC
cdr3_aa: CASSFVGAPETQYF

d_call: TRBD2
j_call: TRBJ2-1
clone_size: few
v_call: TRBV11-2
cdr3_nt: TGTGCCAGCACCGACGCCAGCGGGAGGTTCAATGAGCAGTTCTTC
cdr3_aa: CASTDASGRFNEQFF

d_call: TRBD2
j_call: TRBJ2-3
clone_size: .
v_call: TRBV24-1
cdr3_nt: TGTGCCACCAGTGATCCGGGACTAGCGGGGGGGCCTAGGCCAGATACGCAGTATTTT
cdr3_aa: CATSDPGLAGGPRPDTQYF

d_call: .
j_call: TRBJ1-1
clone_size: few
v_call: TRBV20-1
cdr3_nt: TGCAGTGCTGAAAACAGGATGAACACTGAAGCTTTCTTT
cdr3_aa: CSAENRMNTEAFF

d_call: TRBD2
j_call: TRBJ2-7
clone_size: few
v_call: TRBV27
cdr3_nt: TGTGCCAGCAGTCCCCGTAGCGGGAGGGTCGAGCAGTACTTC
cdr3_aa: CASSPRSGRVEQYF

d_call: .
j_call: TRBJ1-4
clone_size: .
v_call: TRBV6-6
cdr3_nt: TGTGCCAGCTTCGATAAGCGGGGCGCACATAATGAAAAACTGTTTTTT
cdr3_aa: CASFDKRGAHNEKLFF

d_call: .
j_call: TRBJ1-4
clone_size: .
v_call: TRBV4-1
cdr3_nt: TGCGCCAGCAGCCTAGCAGGAGGCATCGATGAAAAACTGTTTTTT
cdr3_aa: CASSLAGGIDEKLFF

d_call: .
j_call: TRBJ2-2
clone_size: .
v_call: TRBV25-1
cdr3_nt: TGTGCCACCGCGCGGGACACGAACACCGGGGAGCTGTTTTTT
cdr3_aa: CATARDTNTGELFF

d_call: TRBD2
j_call: TRBJ2-3
clone_size: .
v_call: TRBV24-1
cdr3_nt: TGTGCCACCAGGACCGGGACTACTCCAGATACGCAGTATTTT
cdr3_aa: CATRTGTTPDTQYF

d_call: .
j_call: TRBJ2-4
clone_size: many
v_call: TRBV6-5
cdr3_nt: TGTGCCAGGACCGGGGGACCCATAGCCAAAAACATTCAGTACTTC
cdr3_aa: CARTGGPIAKNIQYF

d_call: TRBD2
j_call: TRBJ2-3
clone_size: .
v_call: TRBV4-3
cdr3_nt: TGCGCCAGCAGCCAACCCCCCCAGGCTAGCGGGAGGGCCTACGGCACAGATACGCAGTATTTT
cdr3_aa: CASSQPPQASGRAYGTDTQYF

d_call: .
j_call: TRBJ2-3
clone_size: few
v_call: TRBV7-2
cdr3_nt: TGTGCCAGCAGCTTAGTTATAACAGGGGGGGTTGATACGCAGTATTTT
cdr3_aa: CASSLVITGGVDTQYF

d_call: .
j_call: TRBJ2-3
clone_size: .
v_call: TRBV9
cdr3_nt: TGTGCCAGCAGCGTTGAACCGTCCACAGATACGCAGTATTTT
cdr3_aa: CASSVEPSTDTQYF

d_call: .
j_call: TRBJ2-1
clone_size: .
v_call: TRBV4-1
cdr3_nt: TGCGCCAGCAGCCAGGGTTATAGCCCCTACAATGAGCAGTTCTTC
cdr3_aa: CASSQGYSPYNEQFF

d_call: .
j_call: TRBJ2-7
clone_size: few
v_call: TRBV2
cdr3_nt: TGTGCCAGCATTCCAGCGACTCGGGTCGGCGAGCAGTACTTC
cdr3_aa: CASIPATRVGEQYF

d_call: TRBD2
j_call: TRBJ2-5
clone_size: many
v_call: TRBV5-1
cdr3_nt: TGCGCCAGCAGCTGGGGACTAGCGGGATACCAAGAGACCCAGTACTTC
cdr3_aa: CASSWGLAGYQETQYF

d_call: TRBD2
j_call: TRBJ2-7
clone_size: .
v_call: TRBV20-1
cdr3_nt: TGCAGTGCTACCTCAACTAGCGGCATCTACGAGCAGTACTTC
cdr3_aa: CSATSTSGIYEQYF

d_call: TRBD2
j_call: TRBJ2-1
clone_size: .
v_call: TRBV7-2
cdr3_nt: TGTGCCAGCAGCTTTCGGGAGGGCGTGTTCCCTAGCGGGAGATACAATGAGCAGTTCTTC
cdr3_aa: CASSFREGVFPSGRYNEQFF

d_call: .
j_call: TRBJ2-2
clone_size: few
v_call: TRBV20-1
cdr3_nt: TGCAGTGCCCTAAATAAGATAACCGGGGAGCTGTTTTTT
cdr3_aa: CSALNKITGELFF

d_call: TRBD2
j_call: TRBJ2-1
clone_size: .
v_call: TRBV6-6
cdr3_nt: TGTGCCAGCAGCCACCCCACTAGCGGGGGGTACAATGAGCAGTTCTTC
cdr3_aa: CASSHPTSGGYNEQFF

d_call: .
j_call: TRBJ2-1
clone_size: .
v_call: TRBV20-1
cdr3_nt: TGCAGTGCAGAAAATAGCGGATACAATGAGCAGTTCTTC
cdr3_aa: CSAENSGYNEQFF

d_call: .
j_call: TRBJ1-2
clone_size: few
v_call: TRBV29-1
cdr3_nt: TGCAGCGTTGAGCCTTCGGGTCAGGCTGCTCGCTACACCTTC
cdr3_aa: CSVEPSGQAARYTF

d_call: .
j_call: TRBJ2-1
clone_size: .
v_call: TRBV7-9
cdr3_nt: TGTGCCAGCAGCTCAGCTGTGTCAGGCGGGGACCCGTCGAAGCAGTTCTTC
cdr3_aa: CASSSAVSGGDPSKQFF

d_call: .
j_call: TRBJ2-1
clone_size: few
v_call: TRBV4-1
cdr3_nt: TGCGCTTGCGGAGACTCCTACAATGAGCAGTTCTTC
cdr3_aa: CACGDSYNEQFF

d_call: TRBD1
j_call: TRBJ1-2
clone_size: few
v_call: TRBV5-1
cdr3_nt: TGTGCCAGCAGCTTAGCGGGGACAGGAAACTATGGCTACACCTTC
cdr3_aa: CASSLAGTGNYGYTF